Below are 25 T cell receptor beta chains sequenced from a single sample in a study of blood T cell repertoires in COVID-19 (dated by TCRdb to between 2020 and 2021). The protocol used for the library was the immunoSEQ multiplex PCR assay. Sourced from immuneACCESS, this table was stored by TCRdb with only in-frame sequences that have V and J called. A share of the clones is absent; for the studies checked, an unresolved V gene accounts for under half, and the remainder has no known explanation. The sample table shows around 150,000 clones, and more than 80% are seen once. Just over 3% of the sample rests with the top ten. The specimen sequenced was peripheral blood. These receptors came from an older woman with active COVID-19.

The rearrangement joins TRBV28 to TRBJ2-1; 13 positions match TRBD2. Per the germline V gene, CDR1 is MDHEN and CDR2 is SYDVKM. The CDR3 totals 17 residues. After removal of 4 bases from V and 3 bases from J, the junction contained 6 bases not matched to a gene. DNA of the CDR3: TGTGCCAGCAGTTCCCTGTGGACTAGCGGGAGCTACAATGAGCAGTTCTTC. Translating gives CASSSLWTSGSYNEQFF.

The chain uses TRBV6-2 or TRBV6-3 and TRBJ1-2, with TRBD1 identical over 9 bases. Germline values: CDR1 MNHEY, CDR2 SVGEGT. V trimming: 6 bases; J trimming: 4 bases; junction bases outside the gene matches: 9. The CDR3 contains 15 residues. Written as DNA, the CDR3 is TGTGCCAGCAGCTCGAACAGGGGGCGCACCTATGGCTACACCTTC. Translation: CASSSNRGRTYGYTF.

V gene TRBV6-6 combines with J gene TRBJ2-2; 7 bases match TRBD2. V lost 0 bases to trimming and J lost 3 bases; unmatched junction nucleotides: 1. CDR1 is MNHNY, CDR2 SVGAGI, per germline (reference sequence). The CDR3 has 15 residues. The DNA for the CDR3 is TGTGCCAGCAGTTACTCGGGAGGGGACACCGGGGAGCTGTTTTTT. Its protein product is CASSYSGGDTGELFF.

The CDR3 here is CATSRTGEPGTEAFF. The CDR3 nucleotides read TGTGCCACCAGCAGGACAGGGGAGCCGGGCACTGAAGCTTTCTTT. The V gene is TRBV15, the J gene TRBJ1-1; TRBD1 matches at 8 bases. Trimming removed 3 bases from V and 4 bases from J; junction bases left unmatched: 7. Germline loops: CDR1 LNHNV, CDR2 YYDKDF (reference sequence). The CDR3 sequence is 15 residues long. The complete variable domain, with remaining parts taken from reference TRBV15 and TRBJ1-1, reads DAMVIQNPRYQVTQFGKPVTLSCSQTLNHNVMYWYQQKSSQAPKLLFHYYDKDFNNEADTPDNFQSRRPNTSFCFLDIRSPGLGDTAMYLCATSRTGEPGTEAFFGQGTRLTVV.

The chain combines TRBV19 with TRBJ1-2; D gene ambiguous. V was clipped by 5 bases and J by 3 bases, with 7 bases between them. The CDR3 spans 12 residues. Germline CDR1 is LNHDA and CDR2 is SQIVND (reference sequence). CDR3 in amino acids: CASSLQYYGYTF. Written as DNA, the CDR3 is TGTGCCAGTAGTCTACAGTACTATGGCTACACCTTC. Drawing the rest from reference TRBV19 and TRBJ1-2, the complete variable domain is DGGITQSPKYLFRKEGQNVTLSCEQNLNHDAMYWYRQDPGQGLRLIYYSQIVNDFQKGDIAEGYSVSREKKESFPLTVTSAQKNPTAFYLCASSLQYYGYTFGSGTRLTVV.

The CDR3 coding sequence is TGTGCCAGCAGCCAACTGCGAGGTGAAAACTATGGCTACACCTTC. Its protein product is CASSQLRGENYGYTF. The genes are TRBV3-1 (or the pseudogene TRBV3-2) and TRBJ1-2, with D unclear. Germline CDR1 and CDR2: LGHDT and YNNKEL (reference sequence). V was trimmed by 2 bases and J by 2 bases, leaving 12 bases between them. CDR3 length equals 15 residues.

The V call is TRBV28, the J call TRBJ2-1; D gene ambiguous. The length of the CDR3 is 14 residues. CDR1 and CDR2 (germline): MDHEN, SYDVKM. V was clipped by 4 bases and J by 5 bases, with 12 bases between them. DNA for the CDR3: TGTGCCAGCAGTTCCCAGACTCGACACAATGAGCAGTTCTTC. Translating it yields CASSSQTRHNEQFF.

The V call is TRBV7-9, the J call TRBJ2-3; a possible D gene is TRBD1 (5 bases). Germline V lookup: CDR1 SEHNR, CDR2 FQNEAQ (reference sequence). The CDR3 runs 12 residues. V lost 8 bases, J lost 5 bases, and 11 bases lay in between. CDR3 bases: TGTGCCAGCCGCCCGCAGGGAGATACGCAGTATTTT. The encoded protein is CASRPQGDTQYF.

V is TRBV5-4 and J is TRBJ2-7; TRBD1 matches 7 bases. The CDR3 extends over 14 amino acids. J was trimmed by 3 bases and V by 4 bases; bases with no gene match: 7. Germline values: CDR1 SGHNT, CDR2 YYREEE (reference sequence). The chain's CDR3 is CASSDQQGHYEQYF. In nucleotides, the CDR3 is TGTGCCAGCAGCGATCAACAGGGGCACTACGAGCAGTACTTC.

The J gene is TRBJ1-6, the V gene TRBV27; D remains ambiguous. The V gene's germline CDR1 is MNHEY and CDR2 SMNVEV (reference sequence). The CDR3 sequence is 15 residues long. With 6 bases removed from V and 6 bases from J, the gap between germline ends came to 15 bases. The DNA of the CDR3 is TGTGCCAGCAGCGCCGGAGGTATCGGTAATTCACCCCTCCACTTT. This sequence encodes CASSAGGIGNSPLHF.

The chain recombines TRBV5-3 with TRBJ1-2, with TRBD1 matching 8 bases. TRBV5-3 is sorted into the ORF group, with uncertain function. The CDR3 consists of 17 residues. The V and J ends lost 4 bases and 4 bases, in that order; junction bases with no gene match: 15. The CDR3 sequence: CARSLEPDRARSYGYTF. The DNA of the CDR3 is TGTGCCAGAAGCCTAGAACCGGACAGGGCTCGGAGCTATGGCTACACCTTC.

The genes are TRBV9 and TRBJ2-1, with D maybe TRBD2 (6 bases). The CDR3 spans 16 residues. Per germline, CDR1 SGDLS and CDR2 YYNGEE. The ends were cut back, 4 bases at V and 2 bases at J, with 16 bases in the middle. This CDR3 reads CASSPRPSAPYNEQFF. The CDR3 bases are TGTGCCAGCAGCCCTCGCCCTAGCGCACCCTACAATGAGCAGTTCTTC.

This clone came up once. The CDR3 DNA is TGCGCCAGCAGTGAACGGACTAGCCAAAGAGGTGAGCAGTTCTTC. Translating it yields CASSERTSQRGEQFF. V gene TRBV10-1 combines with J gene TRBJ2-1, with TRBD2 identical over 8 bases. V shed 3 bases and J 9 bases; nucleotides not matched to a gene: 10. CDR3 size: 15 residues. Germline CDR1 WNHNN, CDR2 SYGVQD (reference sequence).

This clone turned up a few times. The V and J genes are TRBV5-1 and TRBJ2-1, with 10 bases lining up with TRBD2. Germline V gene data show CDR1 as SGHRS and CDR2 as YFSETQ. CDR3 length: 15 amino acids. Losses at the gene ends were 4 bases for V and 7 bases for J; bases not matched to a gene: 8. CDR3 DNA sequence: TGCGCCAGCAGCCTATTAGCGGGAGGAAAGAATGAGCAGTTCTTC. Translation gives CASSLLAGGKNEQFF.

The J gene is TRBJ2-1, the V gene TRBV6-5; possible D gene TRBD2, 6 bases. V gave up 0 bases and J gave up 6 bases, with 9 bases separating them. The CDR3 covers 14 residues. Germline lookup yields CDR1 MNHEY and CDR2 SVGAGI. DNA for the CDR3: TGTGCCAGCAGTTACTCGTGGGGACTCAATGAGCAGTTCTTC. As protein: CASSYSWGLNEQFF.

The V gene is TRBV25-1, the J gene TRBJ2-1; TRBD1 matches at 12 bases. The CDR3 covers 15 residues. Per germline, CDR1 MGHDK and CDR2 SYGVNS. The V segment lost 3 bases and the J segment 9 bases; nucleotides outside the gene matches: 6. In DNA, the CDR3 is TGTGCCAGCAGTGAGGGCGGGGACAGGGGGCGTGAGCAGTTCTTC. Amino acid sequence: CASSEGGDRGREQFF.

The chain recombines TRBV28 with TRBJ2-1; 10 bases agree with TRBD1. Germline CDR1 and CDR2: MDHEN and SYDVKM. The V gene end was trimmed by 9 bases and the J gene end by 8 bases; junction bases not matched to a gene: 13. CDR3 length equals 15 residues. The CDR3 reads CASNWGGTGVHEQFF. The CDR3 DNA reads as TGTGCCAGTAACTGGGGGGGGACAGGGGTACATGAGCAGTTCTTC.

This sequence joins TRBV27 and TRBJ2-7; D gene ambiguous. The V gene lost 0 bases and the J gene lost 3 bases, with 9 bases spanning the gap. Germline values: CDR1 MNHEY, CDR2 SMNVEV (reference sequence). The CDR3 covers 14 residues. The CDR3 loop is CASSLSNNNYEQYF. The CDR3 coding sequence is TGTGCCAGCAGTTTATCTAATAATAACTACGAGCAGTACTTC.

V gene TRBV6-5 combines with J gene TRBJ2-1, with 9 bases identical to TRBD2. Germline CDR1 is MNHEY and CDR2 is SVGAGI. The CDR3 consists of 13 residues. After removal of 6 bases from V and 5 bases from J, the junction contained 2 bases not matched to a gene. CDR3 DNA sequence: TGTGCCAGCAGGCTAGCGGGAAACAATGAGCAGTTCTTC. It yields the protein CASRLAGNNEQFF.

This clone appeared a single time. An end of the junction does not agree with germline; a read error may underlie this. The V gene is TRBV7-2, the J gene TRBJ2-7; D remains unclear. Germline-derived CDR1 and CDR2 are SGHTA and FQGNSA. The CDR3 consists of 12 residues. CDR3 region: CASSLIAYEQCF. CDR3 sequence (DNA): TGTGCCAGCAGCTTAATAGCCTACGAGCAGTGCTTC.

The rearrangement uses TRBV5-5 and TRBJ2-6; D not certain. V lost 0 bases and J 0 bases, leaving 13 bases between the germline ends. CDR1 SGHKS and CDR2 YYEKEE come from the germline V gene (reference sequence). CDR3 length: 18 residues. The CDR3 is CASSLDVTLSSGANVLTF. CDR3 nucleotides: TGTGCCAGCAGCTTGGACGTCACCCTGAGCTCTGGGGCCAACGTCCTGACTTTC.

The V and J genes are TRBV3-1 (or the pseudogene TRBV3-2) and TRBJ1-5; TRBD1 matches 9 bases. The CDR3 contains 16 residues. Germline V gene sequence: CDR1 LGHDT, CDR2 YNNKEL (reference sequence). V shed 2 bases and J 4 bases; nucleotides not matched to a gene: 6. The CDR3 protein is CASSQQPGQGNQPQHF. The CDR3 bases are TGTGCCAGCAGCCAACAACCGGGACAGGGTAATCAGCCCCAGCATTTT.

The CDR3 DNA follows: TGTGCCAGCAGTGATTTCCAGGGATCGAACACCGGGGAGCTGTTTTTT. This gives the protein CASSDFQGSNTGELFF. This chain uses TRBV6-1 with TRBJ2-2, with D possibly matching TRBD1 (5 bases). The CDR3 sequence is 16 residues long. The germline V gene encodes CDR1 MNHNS and CDR2 SASEGT. V was trimmed by 3 bases and J by 0 bases, leaving 11 bases between them.

The chain links TRBV28 to TRBJ2-3; 9 bases match TRBD2. V shed 6 bases, J shed 1 base, and the junction held 5 bases outside the gene matches. Germline assignment: CDR1 MDHEN and CDR2 SYDVKM. This CDR3 has 15 residues. CDR3 region: CASSFAGGGTDTQYF. The CDR3 bases are TGTGCCAGCAGCTTTGCGGGGGGGGGCACAGATACGCAGTATTTT. Together with reference TRBV28 and TRBJ2-3, the CDR3 gives the full variable domain: DVKVTQSSRYLVKRTGEKVFLECVQDMDHENMFWYRQDPGLGLRLIYFSYDVKMKEKGDIPEGYSVSREKKERFSLILESASTNQTSMYLCASSFAGGGTDTQYFGPGTRLTVL.

A note on this clone: Germline is not matched at one junction end, which may reflect a read error. V and J are TRBV18 and TRBJ2-3, with TRBD2 identical over 7 bases. Germline assignment: CDR1 KGHSH and CDR2 LQKENI. This CDR3 has 15 residues. The CDR3 spells CASSPTAGDTDAQYF. The CDR3 DNA reads TGTGCCAGCTCACCAACGGCGGGAGACACAGATGCGCAGTATTTT.